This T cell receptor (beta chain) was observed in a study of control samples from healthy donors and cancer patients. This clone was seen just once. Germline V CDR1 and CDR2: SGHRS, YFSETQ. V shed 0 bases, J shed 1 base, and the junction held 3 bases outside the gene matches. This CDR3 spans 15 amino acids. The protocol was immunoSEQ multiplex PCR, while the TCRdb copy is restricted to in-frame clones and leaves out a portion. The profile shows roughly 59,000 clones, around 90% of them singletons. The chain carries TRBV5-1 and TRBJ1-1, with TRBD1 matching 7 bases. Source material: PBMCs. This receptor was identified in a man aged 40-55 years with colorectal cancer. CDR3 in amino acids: CASSLGDSQNTEAFF. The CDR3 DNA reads TGCGCCAGCAGCTTGGGGGACAGTCAGAACACTGAAGCTTTCTTT.